This T cell receptor (beta chain) appears in the sequencing data of a study of shared clonotypes between healthy human individuals (dated by TCRdb to 2019 to 2021). A note on the overall study: Three men and a couple of women, aged 18 to 49 years, made up the cohort. Libraries were prepared and TCR repertoires were sequenced by different laboratories using diverse techniques, in order to increase sequencing depth and limit assay-specific biases. The study deeply sequenced blood TCR repertoires of five healthy adults to estimate repertoire size and the extent of clonotype sharing between individuals. Per donor, three plates each were used for CD4 naive and CD4 memory, two for CD8 naive, and one for CD8 memory. Between about 0.85 and 8.9 billion PBMCs per donor were obtained by leukapheresis.

General study outcomes and caveats: Across a few donors, around 5.4% of naive CD4, approximately 4% of naive CD8, about 2.3% of memory CD4, and under 0.45% of memory CD8 clonotypes were shared. The genetic and exposure-history diversity represented was limited by the small number of donors. Larger estimated clonotype richness was generally found for naive subsets than for memory subsets. Clonotypes shared by all four sorted-subset donors showed higher generation probabilities than non-shared clonotypes. Incomplete sequencing was indicated by rarefaction of sorted-subset datasets, despite the large sequencing depth. Based on pairwise subsampling, the degree of clonotype sharing among donors was expected to be affected by sequencing depth. Sampling was restricted to blood, and TCR repertoires in tissue are likely to differ from TCR repertoires in blood.

V was cut back by 0 bases and J by 10 bases, leaving a gap of 13 bases between them. As encoded in the germline V gene, CDR1 is MNHNS while CDR2 is SASEGT. From the cysteine through the phenylalanine, the CDR3 covers 14 amino acids. Only CDR3 DNA is held: 42 bases, read in frame from base 1. Donors were healthy HIV-negative adults with no recently reported acute infections or vaccinations. Every donor was a Caucasian adult living in Nashville, Tennessee, USA. Magnetic negative selection was used to enrich CD4+ T cells, after which naive cells were positively selected on CD45RA and the negative fraction became the memory subset. Blood was obtained by leukapheresis, after which PBMCs were separated by Ficoll-Histopaque density gradient centrifugation and cryopreserved in liquid nitrogen vapor phase. Purity and quantity of every magnetically sorted T cell population were checked by analytical flow cytometry. Genomic DNA was isolated from every sorted fraction and measured by UV absorbance on a Nanodrop 2000c.

As concerns this clone: What this receptor recognizes is not known. Base qualities were left out, and no much larger clone turns up one base away.

Using the deep immunoSEQ assay, TCR CDR3 regions were amplified from genomic DNA by multiplex PCR. For each cell subset, the extracted genomic DNA was distributed evenly across all wells of several immunoSEQ 96-well plates, and each plate served as one replicate. For sorted subsets, 200 to 250 ng genomic DNA, equal to 30,000 to 35,000 T cell genomes, was loaded into each replicate PCR. Purified libraries were measured with a Qubit 3.0 fluorometer, size-checked on a Bioanalyzer 2100, and measured again with the KAPA Library Quantification kit. Every immunoSEQ 96-well plate was sequenced on a dedicated single-read 150-cycle Illumina NextSeq 550 flow cell. On the authors' methods: Because the immunoSEQ output included only junctional sequences and no quality scores, the filtering could not be the same as the filtering used for full-length reads. To assign V/J genes and CDR3, sequences were annotated using PyIR, a Python wrapper for IgBLAST v1.9, with IMGT germline references. Any read was removed if the V/J assignment was weak (E-value above 1e-6), the CDR3 was missing, or the read contained stop codons, out-of-frame junctions, or ambiguous translated residues. V3J clonotypes were defined as sequences sharing the same inferred V gene, J gene, and CDR3 amino acid sequence. The percentage overlap between two repertoires was calculated by dividing the number of shared unique clonotypes by the size of the smaller repertoire. Three approaches were used to assess repertoire richness: RTK rarefaction, the Chao1 estimator, and Recon v2.1 estimates of unobserved clonotypes. For all TCRbeta clonotypes obtained by the gDNA method from a handful of donors, generation probabilities were computed with OLGA. In its TCRdb copy, this immuneACCESS table keeps in-frame sequences only and misses some clones. Where compared with another copy, unresolved V genes explain less than half of these, and the others have no known cause. V and J calls and clone size are those listed in that table; D and trimming were worked out from the DNA. The sample yields some 1 million clones; around 74% were counted once. Roughly 1.4% of the sample lies in the top ten.

Material for sequencing was memory CD4+ T cells sorted from blood. The meaning of the sample's cell subset or site label: CD45RA-negative fraction. The TCR was taken from a man between 18 and 29 years old in good health. The chain is encoded by TRBV6-1 joined to TRBJ1-5; a tentative D match to TRBD1 spans 6 bases. The base sequence is TGTGCCAGCAGTGAAGCTAAGGGGGGACAACCCCAGCATTTT. This is translated as CASSEAKGGQPQHF.